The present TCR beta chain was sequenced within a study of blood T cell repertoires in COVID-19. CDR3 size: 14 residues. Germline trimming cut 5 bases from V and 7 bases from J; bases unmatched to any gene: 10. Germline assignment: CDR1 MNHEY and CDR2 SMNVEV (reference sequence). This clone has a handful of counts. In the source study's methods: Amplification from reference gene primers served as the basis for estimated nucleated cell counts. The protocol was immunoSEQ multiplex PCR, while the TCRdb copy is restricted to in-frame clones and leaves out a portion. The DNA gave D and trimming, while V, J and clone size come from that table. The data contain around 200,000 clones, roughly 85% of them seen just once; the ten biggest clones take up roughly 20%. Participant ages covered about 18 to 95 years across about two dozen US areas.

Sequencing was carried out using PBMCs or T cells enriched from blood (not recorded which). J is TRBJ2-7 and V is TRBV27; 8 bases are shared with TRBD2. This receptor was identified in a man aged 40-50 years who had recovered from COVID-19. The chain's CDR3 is CASSRNSGSREQYF. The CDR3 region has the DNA TGTGCCAGCAGTCGGAACAGCGGGAGTCGTGAGCAGTACTTC.